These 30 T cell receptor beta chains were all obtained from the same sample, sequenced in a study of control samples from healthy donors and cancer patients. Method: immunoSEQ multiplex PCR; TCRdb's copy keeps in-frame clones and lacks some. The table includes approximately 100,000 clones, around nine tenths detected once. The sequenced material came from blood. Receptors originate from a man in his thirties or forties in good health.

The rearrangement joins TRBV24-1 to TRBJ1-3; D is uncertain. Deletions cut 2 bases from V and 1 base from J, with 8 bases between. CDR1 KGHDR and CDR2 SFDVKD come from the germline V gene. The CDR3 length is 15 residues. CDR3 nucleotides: TGTGCCACCAGTGATTCTACCGGGTCTGGAAACACCATATATTTT. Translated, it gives CATSDSTGSGNTIYF.

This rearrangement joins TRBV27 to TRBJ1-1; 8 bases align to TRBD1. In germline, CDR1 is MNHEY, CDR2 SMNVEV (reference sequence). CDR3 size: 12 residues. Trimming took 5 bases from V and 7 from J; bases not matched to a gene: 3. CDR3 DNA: TGTGCCAGCAGTCTAACAGGGGGTGAAGCTTTCTTT. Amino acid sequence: CASSLTGGEAFF.

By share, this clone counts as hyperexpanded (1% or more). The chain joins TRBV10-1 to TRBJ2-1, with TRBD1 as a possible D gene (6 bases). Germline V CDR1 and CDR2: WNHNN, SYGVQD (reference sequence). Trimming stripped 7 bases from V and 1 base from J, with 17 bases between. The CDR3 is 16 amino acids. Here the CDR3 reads CASTSGQGPSYNEQFF. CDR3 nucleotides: TGCGCCAGCACTTCGGGGCAGGGGCCTTCCTACAATGAGCAGTTCTTC.

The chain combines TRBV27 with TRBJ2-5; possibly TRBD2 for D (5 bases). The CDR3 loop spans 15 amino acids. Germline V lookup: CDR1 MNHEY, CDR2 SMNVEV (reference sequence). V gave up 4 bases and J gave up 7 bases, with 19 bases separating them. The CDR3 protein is CASSWGGGRMVTQYF. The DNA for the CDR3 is TGTGCCAGCAGTTGGGGTGGAGGTAGGATGGTGACCCAGTACTTC.

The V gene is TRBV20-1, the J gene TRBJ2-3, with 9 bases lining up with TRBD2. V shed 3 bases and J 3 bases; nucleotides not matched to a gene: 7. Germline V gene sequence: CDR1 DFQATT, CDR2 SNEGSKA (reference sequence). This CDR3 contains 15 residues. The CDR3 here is CSASRGSGGTDTQYF. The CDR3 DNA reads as TGCAGTGCTAGTCGGGGTAGCGGGGGAACAGATACGCAGTATTTT.

The CDR3 coding sequence is TGTGCCTGGAGTCCGGGACAGGGACTGTTTTTT. Translated, it gives CAWSPGQGLFF. The chain joins TRBV30 to TRBJ1-4, with 9 nucleotides matching TRBD1. Germline CDR1 GTSNPN, CDR2 SVGIG (reference sequence). The CDR3 spans 11 residues. Losses at the gene ends were 2 bases for V and 13 bases for J; bases not matched to a gene: 2.

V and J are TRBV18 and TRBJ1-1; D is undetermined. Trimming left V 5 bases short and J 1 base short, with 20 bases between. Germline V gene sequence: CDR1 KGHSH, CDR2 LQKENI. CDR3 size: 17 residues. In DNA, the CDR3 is TGTGCCAGCTCATCCACGAGTATTCAGAGGAGGAACACTGAAGCTTTCTTT. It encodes CASSSTSIQRRNTEAFF.

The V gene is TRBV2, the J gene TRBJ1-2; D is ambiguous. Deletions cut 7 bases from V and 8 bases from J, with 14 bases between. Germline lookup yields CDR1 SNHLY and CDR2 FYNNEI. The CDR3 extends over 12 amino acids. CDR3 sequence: CASNEAGKGYTF. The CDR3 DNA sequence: TGTGCCAGCAACGAGGCAGGAAAAGGCTACACCTTC. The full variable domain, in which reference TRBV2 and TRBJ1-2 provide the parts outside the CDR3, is EPEVTQTPSHQVTQMGQEVILRCVPISNHLYFYWYRQILGQKVEFLVSFYNNEISEKSEIFDDQFSVERPDGSNFTLKIRSTKLEDSAMYFCASNEAGKGYTFGSGTRLTVV.

CDR3 bases: TGTGCCAGCACCCCCATCGGGACAGCCATACACTATGGCTACACCTTC. Amino acids: CASTPIGTAIHYGYTF. This chain uses TRBV6-6 with TRBJ1-2; 7 bases are shared with TRBD1. The germline gives CDR1 MNHNY, CDR2 SVGAGI (reference sequence). V lost 7 bases, J lost 3 bases, and 14 bases stayed unmatched. The CDR3 length is 16 residues.

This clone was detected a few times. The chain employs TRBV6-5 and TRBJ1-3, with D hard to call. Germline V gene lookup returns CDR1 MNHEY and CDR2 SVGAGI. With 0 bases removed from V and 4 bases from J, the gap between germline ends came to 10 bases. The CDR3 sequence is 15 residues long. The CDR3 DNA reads TGTGCCAGCAGTTACTCGCTCGATTACGGAAACACCATATATTTT. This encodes CASSYSLDYGNTIYF.

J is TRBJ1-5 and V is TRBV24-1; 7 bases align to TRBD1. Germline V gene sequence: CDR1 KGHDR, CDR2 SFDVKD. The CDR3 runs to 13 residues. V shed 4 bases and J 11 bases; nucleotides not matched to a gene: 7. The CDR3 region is CATSDQTGAAQHF. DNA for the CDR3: TGTGCCACCAGTGACCAAACAGGGGCGGCCCAGCATTTT.

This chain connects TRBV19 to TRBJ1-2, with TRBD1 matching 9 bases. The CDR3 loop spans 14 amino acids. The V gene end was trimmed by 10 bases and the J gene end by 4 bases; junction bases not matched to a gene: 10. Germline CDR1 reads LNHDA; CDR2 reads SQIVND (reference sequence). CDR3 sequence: CATEDRGYGYGYTF. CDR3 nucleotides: TGTGCCACTGAGGACAGGGGATACGGCTATGGCTACACCTTC.

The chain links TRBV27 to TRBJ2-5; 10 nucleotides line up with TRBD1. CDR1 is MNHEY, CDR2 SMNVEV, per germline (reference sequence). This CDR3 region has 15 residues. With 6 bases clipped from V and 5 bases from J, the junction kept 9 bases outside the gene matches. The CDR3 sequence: CASRRAGTGDETQYF. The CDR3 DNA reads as TGTGCCAGCAGAAGAGCCGGGACAGGGGATGAGACCCAGTACTTC.

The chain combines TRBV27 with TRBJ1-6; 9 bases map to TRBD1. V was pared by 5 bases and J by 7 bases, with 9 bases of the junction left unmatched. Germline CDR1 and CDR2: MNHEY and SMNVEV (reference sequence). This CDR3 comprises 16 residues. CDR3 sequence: CASSPRGGQGNSPLHF. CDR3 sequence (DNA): TGTGCCAGCAGTCCCCGTGGGGGACAGGGAAATTCACCCCTCCACTTT.

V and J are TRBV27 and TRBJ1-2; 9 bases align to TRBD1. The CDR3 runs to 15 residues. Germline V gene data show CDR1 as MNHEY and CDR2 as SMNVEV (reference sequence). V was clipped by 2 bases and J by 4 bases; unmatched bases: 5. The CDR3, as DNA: TGTGCCAGCAGTTTAAAGACAGGGGGACCCTATGGCTACACCTTC. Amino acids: CASSLKTGGPYGYTF.

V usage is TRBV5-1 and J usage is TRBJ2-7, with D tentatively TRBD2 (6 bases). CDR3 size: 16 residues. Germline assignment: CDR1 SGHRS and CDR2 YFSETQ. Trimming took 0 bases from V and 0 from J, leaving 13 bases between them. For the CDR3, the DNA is TGCGCCAGCAGCTTGGCCGGCGGGGTGAGCTCCTACGAGCAGTACTTC. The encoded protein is CASSLAGGVSSYEQYF.

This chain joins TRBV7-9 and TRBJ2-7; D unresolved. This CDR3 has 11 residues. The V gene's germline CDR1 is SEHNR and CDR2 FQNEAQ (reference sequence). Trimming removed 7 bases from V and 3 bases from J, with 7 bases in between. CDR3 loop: CASNPGYEQYF. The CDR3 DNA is TGTGCCAGCAACCCCGGCTACGAGCAGTACTTC.

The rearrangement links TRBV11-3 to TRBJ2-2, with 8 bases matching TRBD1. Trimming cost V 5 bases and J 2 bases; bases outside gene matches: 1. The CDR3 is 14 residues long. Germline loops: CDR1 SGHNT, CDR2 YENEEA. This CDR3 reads CASSGTGNTGELFF. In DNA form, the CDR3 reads TGTGCCAGCAGCGGGACAGGAAACACCGGGGAGCTGTTTTTT.

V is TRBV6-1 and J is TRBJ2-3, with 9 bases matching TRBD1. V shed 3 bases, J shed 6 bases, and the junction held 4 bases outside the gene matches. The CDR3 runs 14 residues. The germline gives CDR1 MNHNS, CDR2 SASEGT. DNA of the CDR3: TGTGCCAGCAGTGACCCCGGGACAGGGGATACGCAGTATTTT. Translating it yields CASSDPGTGDTQYF.

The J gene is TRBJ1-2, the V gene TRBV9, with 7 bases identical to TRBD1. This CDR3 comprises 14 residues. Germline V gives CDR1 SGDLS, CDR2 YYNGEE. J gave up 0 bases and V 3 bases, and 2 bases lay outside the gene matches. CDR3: CASSGGQANYGYTF. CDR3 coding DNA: TGTGCCAGCAGCGGCGGACAGGCTAACTATGGCTACACCTTC.

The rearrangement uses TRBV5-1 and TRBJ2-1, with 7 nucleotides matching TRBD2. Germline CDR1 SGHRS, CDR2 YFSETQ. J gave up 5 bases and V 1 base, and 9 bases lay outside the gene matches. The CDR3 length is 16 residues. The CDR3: CASSLSPGRGDNEQFF. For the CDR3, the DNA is TGCGCCAGCAGCTTGTCTCCGGGGAGGGGAGACAATGAGCAGTTCTTC.

The CDR3, as DNA: TGTGCCAGCAGCCCCGTCAGTAACTATGGCTACACCTTC. It encodes CASSPVSNYGYTF. The chain employs TRBV5-4 and TRBJ1-2; D is undetermined. The V end lost 4 bases, the J end lost 1 base, and 8 bases lay between the germline ends. CDR3 length: 13 amino acids. The germline CDR1 and CDR2 sequences are SGHNT and YYREEE (reference sequence).

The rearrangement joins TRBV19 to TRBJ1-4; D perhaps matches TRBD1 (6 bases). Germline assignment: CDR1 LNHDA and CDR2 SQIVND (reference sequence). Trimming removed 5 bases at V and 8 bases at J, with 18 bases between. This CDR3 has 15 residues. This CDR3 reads CASSASQGIREKLFF. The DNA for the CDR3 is TGTGCCAGTAGTGCGTCACAGGGTATTAGAGAAAAACTGTTTTTT.

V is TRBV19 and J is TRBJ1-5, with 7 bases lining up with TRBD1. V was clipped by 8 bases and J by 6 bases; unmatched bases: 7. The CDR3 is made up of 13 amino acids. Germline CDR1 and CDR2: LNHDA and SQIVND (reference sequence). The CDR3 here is CASAGQLFQPQHF. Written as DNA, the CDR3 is TGTGCCAGTGCGGGACAGTTGTTTCAGCCCCAGCATTTT.

CDR3 sequence reads: CASSPGTSEYNEQFF. CDR3 DNA: TGTGCCAGCAGCCCCGGGACTAGCGAATACAATGAGCAGTTCTTC. The chain has TRBV7-6 and TRBJ2-1; 10 bases are shared with TRBD2. CDR1 is SGHVS and CDR2 is FNYEAQ in the germline V gene. V lost 5 bases and J lost 4; bases outside the gene matches: 5. The CDR3 is 15 amino acids.

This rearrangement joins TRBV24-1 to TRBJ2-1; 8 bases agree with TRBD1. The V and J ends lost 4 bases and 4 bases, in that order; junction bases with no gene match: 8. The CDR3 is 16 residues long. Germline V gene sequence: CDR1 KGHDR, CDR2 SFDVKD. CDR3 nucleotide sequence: TGTGCCACCAGTGAGTATGGCAGGGGGCTGTACAATGAGCAGTTCTTC. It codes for CATSEYGRGLYNEQFF.

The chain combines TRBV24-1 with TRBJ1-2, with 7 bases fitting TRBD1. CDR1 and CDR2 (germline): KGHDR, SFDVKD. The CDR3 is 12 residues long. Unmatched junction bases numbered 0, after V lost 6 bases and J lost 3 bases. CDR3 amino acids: CATSTGDYGYTF. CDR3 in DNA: TGTGCCACCAGTACAGGGGACTATGGCTACACCTTC.

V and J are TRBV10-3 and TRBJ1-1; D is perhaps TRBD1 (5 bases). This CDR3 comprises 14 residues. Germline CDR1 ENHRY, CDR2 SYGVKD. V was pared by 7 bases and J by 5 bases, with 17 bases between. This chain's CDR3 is CAITSTAARTEAFF. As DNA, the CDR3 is TGTGCCATCACTTCGACAGCAGCACGGACTGAAGCTTTCTTT.

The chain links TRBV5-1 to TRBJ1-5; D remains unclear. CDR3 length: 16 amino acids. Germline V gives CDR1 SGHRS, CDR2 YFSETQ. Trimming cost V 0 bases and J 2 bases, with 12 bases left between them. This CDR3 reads CASSLGETAGNQPQHF. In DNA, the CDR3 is TGCGCCAGCAGCTTGGGGGAGACGGCGGGCAATCAGCCCCAGCATTTT. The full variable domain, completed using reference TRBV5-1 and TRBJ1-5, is KAGVTQTPRYLIKTRGQQVTLSCSPISGHRSVSWYQQTPGQGLQFLFEYFSETQRNKGNFPGRFSGRQFSNSRSEMNVSTLELGDSALYLCASSLGETAGNQPQHFGDGTRLSIL.

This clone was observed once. CDR3 DNA: TGCGCCAGCAGCCAGGGGGACCAGCGGGGGGGCCAAGAGACCCAGTACTTC. The encoded protein is CASSQGDQRGGQETQYF. V is TRBV4-1 and J is TRBJ2-5, with 10 nucleotides matching TRBD2. CDR1 and CDR2 (germline): MGHRA, YSYEKL. The CDR3 extends over 17 amino acids. After removal of 3 bases from V and 1 base from J, the junction contained 8 bases not matched to a gene.